This T cell receptor (beta chain) was sequenced during a study of T cell changes during pregnancy in multiple sclerosis (dated by TCRdb to the late 2010s). Describing the broader study: The study looked at changes in the T cell repertoire across pregnancy in women with multiple sclerosis.

The CDR3 numbers 17 residues from cysteine through phenylalanine. Only the CDR3 portion is preserved as DNA: 51 bases, with reading frame beginning at the first base. Relative to germline, V is missing 9 bases and J is missing 3 bases, with 14 bases of the junction outside any gene match. Library creation used the immunoSEQ multiplex PCR assay. Sourced from immuneACCESS, this table was stored by TCRdb with only in-frame sequences that have V and J called. A share of the clones is absent; for the studies checked, an unresolved V gene accounts for under half, and the remainder has no known explanation. The sample yields 30,000 to 40,000 clones; around 90% were counted once. The ten most abundant clones make up 3% to 4% of the sample. Comments on this clone: There is no known antigen for this receptor. No qualities accompany the bases; no much larger clone lies one base away.

Recombination joined TRBV23-1 with TRBJ1-6, and TRBD1 aligns with 7 junction nucleotides. TRBV23-1 is classed as an ORF, of uncertain function. This receptor was taken from a female donor with multiple sclerosis, enrolled in a pregnancy study. Here the sequenced sample was CD8+ T cells from peripheral blood mononuclear cells, taken in the third trimester of pregnancy. The nucleotide sequence reads as follows: TGCGCCAGGGTAGACAGGGACAGCGAGATCTATAATTCACCCCTCCACTTT. Translated, it gives CARVDRDSEIYNSPLHF.